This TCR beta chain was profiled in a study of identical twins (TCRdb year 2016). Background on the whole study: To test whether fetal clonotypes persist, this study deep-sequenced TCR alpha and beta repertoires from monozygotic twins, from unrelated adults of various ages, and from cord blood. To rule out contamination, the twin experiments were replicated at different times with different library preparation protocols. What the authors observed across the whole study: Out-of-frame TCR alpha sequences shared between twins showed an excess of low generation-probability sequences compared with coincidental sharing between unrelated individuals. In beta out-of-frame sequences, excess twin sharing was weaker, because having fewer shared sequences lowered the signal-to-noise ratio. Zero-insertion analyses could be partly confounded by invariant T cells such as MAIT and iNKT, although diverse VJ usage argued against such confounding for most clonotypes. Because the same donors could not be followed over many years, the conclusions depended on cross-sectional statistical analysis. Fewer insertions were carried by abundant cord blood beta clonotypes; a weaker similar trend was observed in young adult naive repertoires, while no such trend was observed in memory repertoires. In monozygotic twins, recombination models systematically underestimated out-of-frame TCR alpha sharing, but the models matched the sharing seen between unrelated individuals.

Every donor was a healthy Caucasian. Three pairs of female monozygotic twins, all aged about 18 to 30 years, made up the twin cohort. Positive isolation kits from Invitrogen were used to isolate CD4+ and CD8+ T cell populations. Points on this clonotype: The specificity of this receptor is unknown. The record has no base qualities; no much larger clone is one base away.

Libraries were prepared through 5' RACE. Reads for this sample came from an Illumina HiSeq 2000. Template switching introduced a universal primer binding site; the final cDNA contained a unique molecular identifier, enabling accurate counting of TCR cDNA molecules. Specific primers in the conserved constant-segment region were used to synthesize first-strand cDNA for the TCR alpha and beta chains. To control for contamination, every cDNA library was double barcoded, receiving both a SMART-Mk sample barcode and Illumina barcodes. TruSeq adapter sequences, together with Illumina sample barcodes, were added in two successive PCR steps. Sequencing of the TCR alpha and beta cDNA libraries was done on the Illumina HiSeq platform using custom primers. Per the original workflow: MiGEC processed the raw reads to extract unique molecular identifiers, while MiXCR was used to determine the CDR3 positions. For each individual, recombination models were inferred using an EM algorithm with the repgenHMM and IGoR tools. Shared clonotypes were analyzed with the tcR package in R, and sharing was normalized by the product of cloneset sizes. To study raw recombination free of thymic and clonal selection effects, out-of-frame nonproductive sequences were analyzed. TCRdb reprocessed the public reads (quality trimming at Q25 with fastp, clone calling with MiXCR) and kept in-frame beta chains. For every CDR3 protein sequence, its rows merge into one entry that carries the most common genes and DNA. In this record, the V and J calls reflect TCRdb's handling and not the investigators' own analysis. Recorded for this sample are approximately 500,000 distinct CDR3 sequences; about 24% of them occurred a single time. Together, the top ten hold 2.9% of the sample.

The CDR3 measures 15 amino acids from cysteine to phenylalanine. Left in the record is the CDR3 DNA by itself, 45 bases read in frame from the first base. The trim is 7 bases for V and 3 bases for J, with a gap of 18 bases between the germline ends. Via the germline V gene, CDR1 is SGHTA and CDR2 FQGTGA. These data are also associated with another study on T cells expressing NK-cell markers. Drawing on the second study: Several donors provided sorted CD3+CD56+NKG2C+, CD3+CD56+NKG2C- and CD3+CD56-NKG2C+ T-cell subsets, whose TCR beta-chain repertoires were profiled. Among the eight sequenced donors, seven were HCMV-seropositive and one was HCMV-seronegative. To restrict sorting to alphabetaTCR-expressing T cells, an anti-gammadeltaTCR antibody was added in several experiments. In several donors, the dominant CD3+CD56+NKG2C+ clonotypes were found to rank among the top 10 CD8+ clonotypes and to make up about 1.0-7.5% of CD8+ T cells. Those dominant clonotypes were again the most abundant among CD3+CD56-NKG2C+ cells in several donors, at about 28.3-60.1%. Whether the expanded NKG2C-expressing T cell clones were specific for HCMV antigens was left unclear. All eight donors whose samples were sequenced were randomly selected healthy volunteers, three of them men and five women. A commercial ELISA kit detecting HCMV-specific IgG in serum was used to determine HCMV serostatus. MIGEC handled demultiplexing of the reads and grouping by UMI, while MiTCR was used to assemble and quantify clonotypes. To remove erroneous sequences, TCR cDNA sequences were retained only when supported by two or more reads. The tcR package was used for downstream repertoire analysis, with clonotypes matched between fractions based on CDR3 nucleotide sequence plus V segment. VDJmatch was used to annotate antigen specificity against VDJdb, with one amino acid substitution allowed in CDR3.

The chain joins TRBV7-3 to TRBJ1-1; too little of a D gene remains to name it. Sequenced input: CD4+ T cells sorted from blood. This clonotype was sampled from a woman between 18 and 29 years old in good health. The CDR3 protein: CASKIIGGMDTEAFF. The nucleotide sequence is TGTGCCAGCAAAATAATCGGAGGGATGGACACTGAAGCTTTCTTT.